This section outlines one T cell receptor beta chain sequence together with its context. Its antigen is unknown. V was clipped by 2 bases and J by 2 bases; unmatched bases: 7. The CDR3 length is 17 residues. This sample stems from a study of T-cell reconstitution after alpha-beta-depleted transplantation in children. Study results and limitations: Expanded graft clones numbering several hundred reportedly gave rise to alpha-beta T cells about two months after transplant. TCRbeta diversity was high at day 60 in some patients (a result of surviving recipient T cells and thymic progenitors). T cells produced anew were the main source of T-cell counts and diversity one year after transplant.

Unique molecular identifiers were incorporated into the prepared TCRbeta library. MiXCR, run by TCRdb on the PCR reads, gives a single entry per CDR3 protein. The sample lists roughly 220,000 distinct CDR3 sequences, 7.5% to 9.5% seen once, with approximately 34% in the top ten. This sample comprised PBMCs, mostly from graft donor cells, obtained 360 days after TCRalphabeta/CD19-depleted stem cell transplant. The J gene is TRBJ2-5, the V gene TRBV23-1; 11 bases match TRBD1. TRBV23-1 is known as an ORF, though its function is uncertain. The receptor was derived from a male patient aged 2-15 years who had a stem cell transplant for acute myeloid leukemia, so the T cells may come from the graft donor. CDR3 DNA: TGCGCCAGCAGTCAACCAACGGACAGGGGGCCGCAAGAGACCCAGTACTTC. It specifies CASSQPTDRGPQETQYF.